Described below is a single TCR beta chain sequence and its context. The antigen it recognizes is unknown. The sample holds no much larger clone one base away, and base qualities are not on file. The same CDR3 also results from other DNA sequences found in this sample. The record originates from a study of shared clonotypes between healthy human individuals (dated by TCRdb to about 2020). For the wider study: The cohort included a few men and a couple of women between 18 and 49 years of age. Per donor, three plates each were used for CD4 naive and CD4 memory, two for CD8 naive, and one for CD8 memory. To estimate repertoire size and how much clonotypes are shared between individuals, the study performed deep sequencing of blood TCR repertoires from roughly five healthy adults. Libraries were prepared and TCR repertoires were sequenced by different laboratories using diverse techniques, in order to increase sequencing depth and limit assay-specific biases. Between about 0.85 and 8.9 billion PBMCs per donor were obtained by leukapheresis.

Using the deep immunoSEQ assay, TCR CDR3 regions were amplified from genomic DNA by multiplex PCR. For each cell subset, the extracted genomic DNA was distributed evenly across all wells of several immunoSEQ 96-well plates, and each plate served as one replicate. For sorted subsets, approximately 190 ng of genomic DNA, equivalent to some 30,000 T cell genomes, went into each replicate PCR. The purified libraries were quantified using a Qubit 3.0 fluorometer, sized with a Bioanalyzer 2100, and then quantified again using the KAPA Library Quantification kit. Every immunoSEQ 96-well plate was sequenced on a dedicated single-read 150-cycle Illumina NextSeq 550 flow cell. Regarding the original processing steps: Because the immunoSEQ output held only junctional sequences and lacked quality scores, the filtering could not match the filtering applied to full-length reads. To assign V/J genes and CDR3, sequences were annotated against IMGT germline references using PyIR, a Python wrapper for IgBLAST v1.9. Reads with weak V/J assignments (E-value above 1e-6), missing CDR3, stop codons, out-of-frame junctions, or ambiguous translated residues were removed. A V3J clonotype was defined by an identical inferred V gene, J gene, and CDR3 amino acid sequence. To compute the percentage overlap between repertoires, the number of shared unique clonotypes was divided by the size of the smaller repertoire. Three approaches were used to assess repertoire richness: RTK rarefaction, the Chao1 estimator, and Recon v2.1 estimates of unobserved clonotypes. Generation probabilities for all TCRbeta clonotypes obtained by the gDNA method from several donors were computed using OLGA. TCRdb carries this immuneACCESS record with in-frame sequences only. Its versions omit some clonotypes, under half of them owing to an unresolved V gene in the studies checked, with the rest unexplained. The DNA was the basis for D and trimming; V, J and clone size are from that table. This sample lists around 700,000 clones; about two thirds were detected once. The top ten constitute 1.5% to 2% of the sample.

Study-level results and caveats: Sharing across several donors was observed for 5% to 6.5% of naive CD4, 3.5% of naive CD8, 2.3% of memory CD4, and about 0.39% of memory CD8 clonotypes. Compared with non-shared clonotypes, the clonotypes found in all four sorted-subset donors had higher generation probabilities. Pairwise subsampling led to the expectation that sequencing depth would affect the degree of clonotype sharing among donors. Rarefaction of sorted-subset datasets indicated incomplete sequencing despite the large sequencing depth. Naive subsets generally had larger estimated clonotype richness than memory subsets. The genetic and exposure-history diversity represented was limited by the small number of donors. Only blood was sampled, and tissue TCR repertoires likely differ from those in blood.

Healthy HIV-negative adults with no recently reported acute infections or vaccinations were included as donors. Every donor was a Caucasian adult living in Nashville, Tennessee, USA. CD4+ T cells were enriched by magnetic negative selection; naive cells were then positively selected on CD45RA, and the negative fraction formed the memory subset. Blood was collected by leukapheresis, and PBMCs were isolated by Ficoll-Histopaque density gradient centrifugation and then cryopreserved in liquid nitrogen vapor phase. Purity and quantity of every magnetically sorted T cell population were checked by analytical flow cytometry. From each sorted fraction, genomic DNA was isolated and quantified by UV absorbance on a Nanodrop 2000c. Sample: memory CD4+ T cells sorted from blood. Per the publication, the cell subset or site label means: CD45RA-negative fraction. This TCR was recovered from a woman in her thirties in good health.

The DNA is TGTGCCAGCTCACCTGCAGGGGGCTACGAGCAGTACTTC. Translated, it reads CASSPAGGYEQYF. The rearrangement combines TRBV18 with TRBJ2-7; 7 bases in the middle match TRBD1. The germline V end is reduced by 3 bases and the J end by 3 bases; junction bases left unmatched: 2. CDR1 and CDR2, per the germline V gene, are KGHSH and LQKENI. The CDR3 sequence holds 13 residues, the cysteine and phenylalanine included. Just CDR3 DNA is preserved here, 39 bases in frame from base 1.